This T cell receptor (beta chain) comes out of a study of T cells after yellow fever vaccination (dated by TCRdb to about 2019). Study-wide context: The SMART-Seq v4 Ultra Low Input RNA kit was used to prepare libraries from fractions with low cell numbers. Blood was collected at multiple timepoints before and after primary and secondary immunization, and bulk PBMC replicates and cell subsets were isolated. To follow T-cell clones before and after both primary and booster YFV17D yellow fever vaccination, bulk TCR alpha and beta repertoires underwent longitudinal sequencing. The cohort comprised two healthy male donors, one aged 18 to 30 and one aged 30 to 39 years.

This clonotype was seen a handful of times. Its antigen is still unknown. No base quality values were provided; no much bigger clone lies one nucleotide off. Synthesis of TCR cDNA relied on 5'RACE template switching, a step that introduced a universal primer site along with unique molecular identifiers. Priming for cDNA synthesis came from both the TCR alpha and TCR beta constant segments. Libraries were amplified in two PCR steps, with sample barcodes and sequencing adapters added in the second step. Sequencing of libraries was performed on Illumina HiSeq 2500 (2x100 bp) or NovaSeq (2x150 bp). The authors' analysis ran thus. MIGEC was used to demultiplex reads and collapse the reads into UMI consensus sequences, and MiXCR was used for V(D)J alignment. Clonotypes responding to the vaccine were identified with edgeR on replicate PBMC samples, with the criteria of FDR below 0.01 and a log2 fold change above 5 up to day 15. Each bulk clonotype was labeled CD4 or CD8 based on which sequenced repertoire, CD4 or CD8, contained the clonotype at higher abundance. TCRdb applied fastp at Q25 and MiXCR to the public reads, then kept only in-frame beta chains. For every CDR3 protein sequence, its rows merge into one entry that carries the most common genes and DNA. These V and J calls rely on TCRdb rather than the paper's analysis. Counted in this sample were 500,000 to 650,000 distinct CDR3 sequences; about 15% of them appeared once. In total, the top ten clones hold roughly 17% of the sample.

In the paper's terms, the treatment or condition label means: live attenuated yellow fever vaccine strain. Two biological replicates of bulk PBMCs were collected at each blood-draw timepoint. PBMCs were isolated from peripheral blood using a standard Ficoll-Paque protocol. RNA was extracted with TriZol from bulk PBMCs, CD4 and CD8 fractions, and dextramer-positive and dextramer-negative fractions. Study-wide conclusions, independent of this receptor: Because abundant contaminating clonotypes from the bulk population could be contained in FACS-sorted repertoires, computational filtering was required. A small share of clonotypes occurred in both CD4 and CD8 compartments, likely arising from convergent recombination. Compared with the primary T-cell response, the secondary T-cell response was weaker but faster, peaking on day 5 rather than day 15. After the booster, most clones that had expanded after primary vaccination were detected again (around 97% of CD4 and under 90% of CD8), suggesting broad maintenance of memory. Because the study included only a couple of donors, the extent to which the findings can be generalized is limited.

The CDR3 contains 15 residues, cysteine and phenylalanine counted. The CDR3 DNA has 45 bases and is translated from base 1. The germline V gene yields MNHEY for CDR1 and SVGEGT for CDR2. V and J lose 2 bases and 3 bases, and a span of 11 bases separates them. The chain is made from TRBV6-2 or TRBV6-3 and TRBJ1-5, with TRBD1 tentatively as D gene (6 bases match). This receptor was obtained from a man between 18 and 29 years old who received the YFV17D yellow fever vaccine. The sequencing used PBMCs, collected roughly 5 days after the first yellow fever vaccination. The sequence in DNA is TGTGCCAGCAGTTACCGGGCAGGGGTCAATCAGCCCCAGCATTTT. This encodes CASSYRAGVNQPQHF.